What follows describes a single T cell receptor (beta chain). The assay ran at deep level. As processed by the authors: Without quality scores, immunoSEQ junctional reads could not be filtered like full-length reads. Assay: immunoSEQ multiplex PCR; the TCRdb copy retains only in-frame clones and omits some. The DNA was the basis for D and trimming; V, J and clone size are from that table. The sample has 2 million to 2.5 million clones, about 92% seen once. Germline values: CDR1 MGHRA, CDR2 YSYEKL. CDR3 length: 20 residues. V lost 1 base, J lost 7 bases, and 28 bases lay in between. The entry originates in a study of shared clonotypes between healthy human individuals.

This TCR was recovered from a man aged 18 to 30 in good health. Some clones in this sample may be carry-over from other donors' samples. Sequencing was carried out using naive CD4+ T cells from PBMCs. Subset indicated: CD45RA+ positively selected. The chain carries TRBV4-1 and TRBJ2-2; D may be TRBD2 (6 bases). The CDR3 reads CASSQGGFSGRKPGDGELFF. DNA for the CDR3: TGCGCCAGCAGCCAAGGTGGGTTCAGCGGGCGTAAACCCGGAGACGGGGAGCTGTTTTTT.